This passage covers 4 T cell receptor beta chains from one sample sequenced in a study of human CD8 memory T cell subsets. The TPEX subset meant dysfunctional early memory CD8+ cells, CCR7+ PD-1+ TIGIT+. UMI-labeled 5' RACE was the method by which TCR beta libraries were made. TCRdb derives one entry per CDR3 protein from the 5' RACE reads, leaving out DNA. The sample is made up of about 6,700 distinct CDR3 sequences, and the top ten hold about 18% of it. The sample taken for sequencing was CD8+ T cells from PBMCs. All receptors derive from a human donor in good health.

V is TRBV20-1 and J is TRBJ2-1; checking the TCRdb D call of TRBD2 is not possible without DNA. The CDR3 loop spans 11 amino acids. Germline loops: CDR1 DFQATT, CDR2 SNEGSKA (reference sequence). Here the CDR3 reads CSGVEGTEQFF.

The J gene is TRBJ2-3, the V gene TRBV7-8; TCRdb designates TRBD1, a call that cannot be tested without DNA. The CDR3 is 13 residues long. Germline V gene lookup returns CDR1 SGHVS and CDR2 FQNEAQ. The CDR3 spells CASSELRADTQYF.

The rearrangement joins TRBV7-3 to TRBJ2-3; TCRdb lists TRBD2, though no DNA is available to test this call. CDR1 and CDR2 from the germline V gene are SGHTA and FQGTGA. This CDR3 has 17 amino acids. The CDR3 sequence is CASSLLGTSGSTDTQYF.

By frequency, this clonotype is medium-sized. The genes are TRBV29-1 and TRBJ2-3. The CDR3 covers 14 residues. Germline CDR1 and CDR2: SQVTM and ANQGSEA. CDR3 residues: CSVDSWGSTDTQYF.